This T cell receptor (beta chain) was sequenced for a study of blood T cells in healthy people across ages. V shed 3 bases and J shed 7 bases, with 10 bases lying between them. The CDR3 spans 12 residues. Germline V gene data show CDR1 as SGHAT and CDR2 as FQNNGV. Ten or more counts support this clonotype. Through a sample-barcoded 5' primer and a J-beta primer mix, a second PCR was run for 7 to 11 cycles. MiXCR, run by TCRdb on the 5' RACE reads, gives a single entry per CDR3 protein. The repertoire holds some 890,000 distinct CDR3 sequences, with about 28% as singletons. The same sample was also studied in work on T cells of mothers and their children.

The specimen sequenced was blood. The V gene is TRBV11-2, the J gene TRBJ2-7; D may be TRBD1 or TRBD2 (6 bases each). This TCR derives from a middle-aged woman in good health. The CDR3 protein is CASSLGGKEQYF. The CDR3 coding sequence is TGTGCCAGCAGCTTGGGGGGCAAAGAGCAGTACTTC.